The 10 T cell receptor beta chains reported below all come from one sample, sequenced in a study of T cells in Graves' hyperthyroidism and ophthalmopathy. TCR beta CDR3 regions were amplified from RNA. The HTBI primer set served for first-round RT-PCR of the TCR CDR3. TCRdb ran MiXCR on the multiplex PCR reads and lists one entry per CDR3 protein. This sample carries 450,000 to 700,000 distinct CDR3 sequences, 46% of them seen once, and the ten largest clones take over 15%. The source material was peripheral blood or thyroid tissue (not recorded which). All receptors come from an adult woman with Graves' disease, either hyperthyroidism or ophthalmopathy (not recorded which).

This rearrangement joins TRBV29-1 to TRBJ2-5, with 9 bases lining up with TRBD1. In germline, CDR1 is SQVTM, CDR2 ANQGSEA. CDR3 length: 15 amino acids. V gave up 6 bases and J gave up 9 bases; unmatched junction bases: 17. The CDR3 nucleotides are TGCAGCGTCCAGGTGGGGACAGGGCGTTATCAGCCCCAGTACTTC. This encodes CSVQVGTGRYQPQYF.

This clonotype was counted only a few times. The rearrangement joins TRBV20-1 to TRBJ2-7; the D gene could be TRBD1 or TRBD2 (5 bases each). V was pared by 5 bases and J by 9 bases, with 17 bases between. CDR1 is DFQATT, CDR2 SNEGSKA, per germline (reference sequence). This CDR3 region has 12 residues. CDR3 in amino acids: CSAPDGDLTQYF. As DNA, the CDR3 is TGCAGTGCTCCGGACGGGGACCTCACGCAGTACTTC.

This clonotype occurred many times. J is TRBJ1-5 and V is TRBV19; 7 bases are shared with TRBD1. Germline V gives CDR1 LNHDA, CDR2 SQIVND (reference sequence). After removal of 3 bases from V and 7 bases from J, the junction contained 3 bases not matched to a gene. This CDR3 has 13 amino acids. CDR3 in DNA: TGTGCCAGTAGTATTGGGACAGCCCAGCCCCAGCATTTT. This codes for CASSIGTAQPQHF.

This clonotype showed up many times. The chain uses TRBV12-3 or TRBV12-4 and TRBJ1-2; 7 bases are shared with TRBD1. The length of the CDR3 is 14 residues. Trimming at V came to 2 bases and at J to 4 bases, leaving 4 bases not matched to a gene. CDR3 DNA: TGTGCCAGCAGTTTAAAAGGGGGCAGCTATGGCTACACCTTC. This encodes CASSLKGGSYGYTF.

This clonotype appeared many times. The rearrangement joins TRBV7-9 to TRBJ2-7; tentative D call: TRBD1 (7 bases). V was shortened by 3 bases and J by 6 bases, with 12 bases between the two germline ends. Germline V gene data show CDR1 as SEHNR and CDR2 as FQNEAQ (reference sequence). The CDR3 is 13 amino acids. The CDR3 region has the DNA TGTGCCAGCAGCTTCCAGGGGGGCCTCGAGCAGTACTTC. Translated, it gives CASSFQGGLEQYF.

Turning to this clonotype: A much larger clonotype is one base distant, so this may be a read error. The chain is built from TRBV4-1 and TRBJ2-2; 7 nucleotides agree with TRBD1. CDR3 length: 15 residues. The V gene's germline CDR1 is MGHRA and CDR2 YSYEKL. In DNA, the CDR3 is TGCGTCAGCAGCCAAGGTGACAGGGTCACCGGGGAGCTGTTTTTT. It translates to CVSSQGDRVTGELFF.

This clonotype was recorded at least ten times. V usage is TRBV7-6 and J usage is TRBJ2-7; perhaps D is TRBD1 or TRBD2 (5 bases each). This CDR3 has 16 amino acids. Between the trimmed V and J ends, which lost 1 base and 2 bases, there was a span of 15 bases. The V gene's germline CDR1 is SGHVS and CDR2 FNYEAQ. The CDR3 spells CASSLETGTVTYEQYF. CDR3 nucleotides: TGTGCCAGCAGCTTAGAAACCGGGACCGTAACCTACGAGCAGTACTTC.

Worth noting for this clonotype: This could be a read error, since a much larger clone is one nucleotide away. The CDR3 is CASGEPGHGAGELFF. CDR3 DNA: TGCGCCAGCGGCGAACCGGGACATGGGGCCGGGGAGCTGTTTTTT. This sequence joins TRBV5-1 and TRBJ2-2; weak D call: TRBD1 (6 bases). CDR3 length equals 15 residues. Germline lookup yields CDR1 SGHRS and CDR2 YFSETQ. Trimming removed 7 bases at V and 6 bases at J, with 19 bases between.

This clonotype came up many times. The chain employs TRBV7-9 and TRBJ1-2; no firm D call. The CDR3 loop spans 14 amino acids. Germline lookup yields CDR1 SEHNR and CDR2 FQNEAQ (reference sequence). The V gene lost 5 bases and the J gene lost 6 bases, with 16 bases spanning the gap. CDR3 sequence reads: CASSRLVARDGYTF. CDR3 sequence (DNA): TGTGCCAGCAGCCGCCTCGTGGCCAGAGATGGCTACACCTTC.

The gene calls are TRBV5-1 and TRBJ1-1; the D gene is possibly TRBD1 (6 bases). Germline CDR1 is SGHRS and CDR2 is YFSETQ. Trimming cost V 5 bases and J 7 bases, with 18 bases left between them. The CDR3 loop spans 14 amino acids. The CDR3, as DNA: TGCGCCAGCAGGCTTATGCTACAGGGCGGTGAAGCTTTCTTT. The encoded protein is CASRLMLQGGEAFF.